Described below is a single TCR beta chain sequence and its context. The data belong to a study of blood T cell repertoires in COVID-19. From germline, CDR1 is SNHLY and CDR2 FYNNEI. The CDR3 loop spans 14 amino acids. The V segment lost 1 base and the J segment 6 bases; nucleotides outside the gene matches: 2. Profiling relied on immunoSEQ multiplex PCR, and the TCRdb table lists in-frame clones only, not all of them. The repertoire holds about 440,000 clones, roughly 90% seen once, with 4% to 5.5% in the top ten. This rearrangement joins TRBV2 to TRBJ1-2; TRBD1 agrees at 10 bases. The sequence was collected from a woman in her 30s with acute or convalescent COVID-19. Material for sequencing was peripheral blood. The CDR3 coding sequence is TGTGCCAGCAGTGAAGGGGACAGGGGTGATGGCTACACCTTC. This sequence encodes CASSEGDRGDGYTF. The full variable domain, with the rest looked up from reference TRBV2 and TRBJ1-2, is EPEVTQTPSHQVTQMGQEVILRCVPISNHLYFYWYRQILGQKVEFLVSFYNNEISEKSEIFDDQFSVERPDGSNFTLKIRSTKLEDSAMYFCASSEGDRGDGYTFGSGTRLTVV.